These 3 T cell receptor beta chains came from one sample sequenced in a study of blood T cell repertoires in COVID-19. Assay: immunoSEQ multiplex PCR; the TCRdb copy retains only in-frame clones and omits some. Of under 250,000 clones in the sample, approximately 78% were seen once. Source material: peripheral blood. The receptor set was obtained from an older woman with COVID-19, enrolled during active disease.

CDR3 residues: CATSDPGTSGGTDTQYF. In DNA form, the CDR3 reads TGTGCCACCAGTGACCCCGGGACTAGCGGGGGCACAGATACGCAGTATTTT. The chain employs TRBV24-1 and TRBJ2-3; 13 bases are a match to TRBD2. Germline CDR1 and CDR2: KGHDR and SFDVKD. Germline trimming cut 4 bases from V and 1 base from J; bases unmatched to any gene: 4. CDR3 length: 17 residues.

CDR3 bases: TGCGCCAGCAGCTCCGGGACTTCCTACACAGATACGCAGTATTTT. This encodes CASSSGTSYTDTQYF. The chain joins TRBV5-1 to TRBJ2-3, with a weak D call TRBD2 (6 bases). CDR3 length: 15 amino acids. Trimming pared 3 bases from V and 2 bases from J, leaving 13 bases between. Germline CDR1 SGHRS, CDR2 YFSETQ.

V usage is TRBV19 and J usage is TRBJ2-1; D might be TRBD2 (5 bases). The germline V gene has CDR1 LNHDA and CDR2 SQIVND (reference sequence). The V gene lost 8 bases and the J gene lost 5 bases, with 13 bases spanning the gap. This CDR3 spans 13 amino acids. The CDR3 region has the DNA TGTGCCAGTGGCACTACTAGAGACAATGAGCAGTTCTTC. It specifies CASGTTRDNEQFF.